Presented here are 28 T cell receptor beta chains from one specimen sequenced in a study of cytomegalovirus exposure and HLA in healthy donors. 13 Jbeta primers and 60 Vbeta primers were used for the PCR. The method was immunoSEQ multiplex PCR; TCRdb's version includes in-frame clones alone and lacks a portion of them. The repertoire holds approximately 100,000 clones, 70% seen once, with about a tenth in the top ten. Source material: PBMCs. The origin of the receptors is a man in his forties in good health and CMV-seropositive.

The V call is TRBV30, the J call TRBJ1-5; TRBD1 matches at 7 bases. The V segment lost 0 bases and the J segment 7 bases; nucleotides outside the gene matches: 9. The CDR3 runs 15 residues. Germline assignment: CDR1 GTSNPN and CDR2 SVGIG (reference sequence). The CDR3 reads CAWSVSPSGGQPQHF. CDR3 DNA: TGTGCCTGGAGTGTATCCCCCTCAGGGGGACAGCCCCAGCATTTT.

This clone was recorded only once. This rearrangement joins TRBV29-1 to TRBJ2-7; D perhaps matches TRBD2 (5 bases). This CDR3 has 11 amino acids. V dropped 7 bases and J dropped 9 bases, with 16 bases sitting between them. The germline V gene encodes CDR1 SQVTM and CDR2 ANQGSEA. For the CDR3, the DNA is TGCAGCGCCGCCGAGGGAGAAGTGCAGTACGTC. Its protein product is CSAAEGEVQYV.

This chain joins TRBV2 and TRBJ2-3; 10 bases align to TRBD2. Germline-derived CDR1 and CDR2 are SNHLY and FYNNEI. The trim removed 5 bases at V and 6 bases at J, leaving 11 bases unmatched. CDR3 size: 16 residues. The CDR3 loop is CASSPAVSGRGDTQYF. CDR3 DNA: TGTGCCAGCAGTCCCGCGGTGAGCGGGAGGGGGGATACGCAGTATTTT.

V usage is TRBV4-1 and J usage is TRBJ1-5; perhaps TRBD1 as D (5 bases). The CDR3 loop spans 15 amino acids. V gave up 4 bases and J gave up 0 bases, with 10 bases separating them. Germline V gene sequence: CDR1 MGHRA, CDR2 YSYEKL. CDR3 coding DNA: TGCGCCAGCAGCCTAGGAGGGGCTAGCAATCAGCCCCAGCATTTT. Its translation: CASSLGGASNQPQHF.

J is TRBJ2-5 and V is TRBV7-9, with 7 positions matching TRBD1. Trimming removed 5 bases from V and 1 base from J; junction bases left unmatched: 1. Germline values: CDR1 SEHNR, CDR2 FQNEAQ (reference sequence). The CDR3 runs to 13 residues. The CDR3 loop is CASSRDSQETQYF. CDR3 bases: TGTGCCAGCAGCAGGGACAGCCAAGAGACCCAGTACTTC.

In this sample, this clone turned up once. The chain links TRBV28 to TRBJ2-7, with 7 positions matching TRBD2. The junction had 0 bases not matched to a gene; V was cut back by 3 bases and J by 4 bases. Germline values: CDR1 MDHEN, CDR2 SYDVKM. The CDR3 consists of 12 residues. CDR3 residues: CASSLGGYEQYF. The CDR3 bases are TGTGCCAGCAGTTTGGGGGGGTACGAGCAGTACTTC.

This clone was seen a few times. The chain has TRBV5-4 and TRBJ1-4; 8 bases align to TRBD1. V was clipped by 4 bases and J by 5 bases; unmatched bases: 1. The CDR3 loop spans 13 amino acids. The germline V gene has CDR1 SGHNT and CDR2 YYREEE (reference sequence). Written as DNA, the CDR3 is TGTGCCAGCAGCGACAGGGGCAATGAAAAACTGTTTTTT. Amino acids: CASSDRGNEKLFF.

V usage is TRBV29-1 and J usage is TRBJ2-3, with TRBD1 identical over 7 bases. The germline V gene encodes CDR1 SQVTM and CDR2 ANQGSEA. The CDR3 contains 14 residues. V gave up 5 bases and J gave up 3 bases; unmatched junction bases: 8. The CDR3 nucleotides are TGCAGCGTTTCGACAGGGACCCGGACAGATACGCAGTATTTT. Protein sequence: CSVSTGTRTDTQYF.

A few counts support this clone. The J gene is TRBJ2-7, the V gene TRBV29-1, with D possibly TRBD2 on 6 matching bases. Germline loops: CDR1 SQVTM, CDR2 ANQGSEA. CDR3 size: 12 residues. The ends were cut back, 7 bases at V and 0 bases at J, with 10 bases in the middle. The CDR3 is CSAGDSSYEQYV. The CDR3 DNA reads as TGCAGCGCTGGGGACTCCTCCTACGAGCAGTACGTC.

The V and J genes are TRBV2 and TRBJ1-5, with D possibly being TRBD1 (5 bases). The CDR3 is 16 amino acids. From germline, CDR1 is SNHLY and CDR2 FYNNEI. V lost 6 bases, J lost 4 bases, and 19 bases lay in between. In DNA form, the CDR3 reads TGTGCCAGCAGCACCACCGGGTCCAAGGGGAATCAGCCCCAGCATTTT. It specifies CASSTTGSKGNQPQHF.

This clone was seen once. The J gene is TRBJ2-2, the V gene TRBV18, with TRBD1 identical over 7 bases. The CDR3 extends over 15 amino acids. Germline V CDR1 and CDR2: KGHSH, LQKENI. Trimming took 0 bases from V and 4 from J; bases not matched to a gene: 2. The CDR3 spells CASSPPAGGTGELFF. The CDR3 DNA sequence: TGTGCCAGCTCACCACCGGCAGGGGGCACCGGGGAGCTGTTTTTT.

This chain links TRBV30 with TRBJ2-5, with 8 nucleotides matching TRBD1. The last part of the DNA fits TRBJ2-7 better; the J call may be wrong. The CDR3 totals 12 residues. Germline V lookup: CDR1 GTSNPN, CDR2 SVGIG (reference sequence). This CDR3 is CACSGQGYEQYF. CDR3 sequence (DNA): TGTGCCTGTTCAGGACAGGGCTACGAGCAGTACTTC.

The V call is TRBV27, the J call TRBJ2-3, with TRBD1 as a possible D gene (5 bases). Trimming took off 4 bases at V and 2 bases at J, with 13 bases between the two ends. This CDR3 has 15 amino acids. CDR1 is MNHEY, CDR2 SMNVEV, per germline (reference sequence). CDR3 amino acids: CASSSLGVNTDTQYF. As DNA, the CDR3 is TGTGCCAGCAGTTCGCTAGGGGTAAACACAGATACGCAGTATTTT.

This clone appeared a few times. The chain recombines TRBV19 with TRBJ1-1; D is uncertain. CDR1 and CDR2 (germline): LNHDA, SQIVND (reference sequence). V gave up 5 bases and J gave up 10 bases, with 11 bases separating them. CDR3 size: 11 residues. The CDR3 protein is CASSVGRLAFF. CDR3 DNA: TGTGCCAGTAGTGTTGGGAGGTTAGCTTTCTTT.

The DNA of the CDR3 is TGTGCCAGCAGGAAGGGACAGGGGAACACCGGGGAGCTGTTTTTT. This gives the protein CASRKGQGNTGELFF. The chain links TRBV6-1 to TRBJ2-2, with 9 bases fitting TRBD1. After removal of 6 bases from V and 1 base from J, the junction contained 3 bases not matched to a gene. Germline V gene data show CDR1 as MNHNS and CDR2 as SASEGT. The CDR3 is 15 amino acids.

This clone came up a few times. The rearrangement uses TRBV5-1 and TRBJ2-1; 9 positions agree with TRBD2. There are 20 residues in the CDR3. V gave up 5 bases and J gave up 5 bases; unmatched junction bases: 23. From germline, CDR1 is SGHRS and CDR2 YFSETQ. Written as DNA, the CDR3 is TGCGCCAGCAGATCCTCTCGTTTTGCGGGAGGGCCGATAATCGACAATGAGCAGTTCTTC. Translation gives CASRSSRFAGGPIIDNEQFF.

The CDR3 is CASSLGLAGSYNEQFF. As DNA, the CDR3 is TGTGCCAGCAGTTTAGGACTAGCGGGATCCTACAATGAGCAGTTCTTC. The chain couples TRBV27 to TRBJ2-1; 12 positions match TRBD2. V was clipped by 2 bases and J by 1 base; unmatched bases: 0. The CDR3 covers 16 residues. Germline CDR1 reads MNHEY; CDR2 reads SMNVEV (reference sequence).

This chain links TRBV6-5 with TRBJ2-2; D is undetermined. Germline V gives CDR1 MNHEY, CDR2 SVGAGI. The CDR3 is 14 residues long. V gave up 2 bases and J gave up 7 bases, with 11 bases separating them. The CDR3 nucleotides read TGTGCCAGCAGTTACCGACGAACGGGCGGGGAGCTGTTTTTT. It encodes CASSYRRTGGELFF.

This sequence joins TRBV5-5 and TRBJ2-1; TRBD1 matches at 7 bases. Germline CDR1 reads SGHKS; CDR2 reads YYEKEE (reference sequence). V lost 4 bases and J lost 0; bases outside the gene matches: 7. The CDR3 has 16 residues. The DNA of the CDR3 is TGTGCCAGCAGCGCGGTACAGGGGACCTCCTACAATGAGCAGTTCTTC. This gives the protein CASSAVQGTSYNEQFF.

The V and J genes are TRBV5-1 and TRBJ2-1; 8 nucleotides agree with TRBD2. Germline V gene sequence: CDR1 SGHRS, CDR2 YFSETQ. J lost 7 bases, V lost 0 bases, and 12 bases had no gene match. CDR3 length: 17 amino acids. The CDR3, as DNA: TGCGCCAGCAGCTTGGCGGGAGGGTCTTATTCGGGGAATGAGCAGTTCTTC. It encodes CASSLAGGSYSGNEQFF.

This clone was seen once. V gene TRBV4-1 combines with J gene TRBJ2-5; D may be TRBD2 (6 bases). Trimming pared 0 bases from V and 7 bases from J, leaving 15 bases between. The germline gives CDR1 MGHRA, CDR2 YSYEKL. The CDR3 spans 15 residues. In nucleotides, the CDR3 is TGCGCCAGCAGCCAAGATCTCGTAGCGGTCGGGACCCAGTACTTC. Its protein is CASSQDLVAVGTQYF.

This rearrangement joins TRBV19 to TRBJ1-1, with a possible D match to TRBD1 (6 bases). Germline V gene lookup returns CDR1 LNHDA and CDR2 SQIVND (reference sequence). This CDR3 contains 14 residues. V dropped 1 base and J dropped 4 bases, with 10 bases sitting between them. Written as DNA, the CDR3 is TGTGCCAGTAGTATAGGAGGGACACGCACTGAAGCTTTCTTT. Protein: CASSIGGTRTEAFF.

J is TRBJ2-7 and V is TRBV10-1; 8 bases map to TRBD2. V lost 2 bases and J lost 2; bases outside the gene matches: 5. The V gene's germline CDR1 is WNHNN and CDR2 SYGVQD (reference sequence). The CDR3 extends over 15 amino acids. Written as DNA, the CDR3 is TGCGCCAGCAGTGAGCGGGCGGGAGGTGCCTACGAGCAGTACTTC. This sequence encodes CASSERAGGAYEQYF.

The chain couples TRBV6-1 to TRBJ2-3; 8 positions agree with TRBD2. Looked up from germline, CDR1 is MNHNS and CDR2 is SASEGT. The CDR3 covers 15 residues. Trimming cost V 5 bases and J 1 base; bases outside gene matches: 5. CDR3 protein: CASSTLAERTDTQYF. CDR3 coding DNA: TGTGCCAGCAGTACACTAGCGGAGCGCACAGATACGCAGTATTTT.

Note on this clone: Sequence at one end of the junction differs from germline and may be a read error. The chain links TRBV7-7 to TRBJ2-1, with 13 bases that match TRBD2. Germline values: CDR1 SSHAT, CDR2 FNYEAQ (reference sequence). The CDR3 spans 14 residues. Here the CDR3 DNA reads TGTGCTAGCAGCCAACTAGCGGGGGGGGATGAGCAGTTCTTC. Its protein product is CASSQLAGGDEQFF.

The J gene is TRBJ1-1, the V gene TRBV5-1, with D perhaps TRBD1 (5 bases). CDR3 size: 11 residues. V lost 4 bases and J 12 bases, leaving 13 bases between the germline ends. Germline CDR1 SGHRS, CDR2 YFSETQ. The CDR3 bases are TGCGCCAGCAGCCCAGGGTTTGGGACTTTCTTT. Protein: CASSPGFGTFF.

Only a few counts were recorded for this clone. The gene calls are TRBV11-2 and TRBJ2-3; D uncertain. The CDR3 consists of 14 residues. Deletions cut 1 base from V and 0 bases from J, with 5 bases between. The germline CDR1 and CDR2 sequences are SGHAT and FQNNGV. The CDR3 nucleotides are TGTGCCAGCAGCTTAGGAACTAGCACAGATACGCAGTATTTT. Residues: CASSLGTSTDTQYF.

This chain uses TRBV5-4 with TRBJ2-3, with 7 bases that match TRBD2. Losses at the gene ends were 4 bases for V and 5 bases for J; bases not matched to a gene: 13. This CDR3 has 16 residues. In germline, CDR1 is SGHNT, CDR2 YYREEE (reference sequence). DNA for the CDR3: TGTGCCAGCAGCCGGCGGGTAGCGGAGCGGGGAGATACGCAGTATTTT. Translating it yields CASSRRVAERGDTQYF.